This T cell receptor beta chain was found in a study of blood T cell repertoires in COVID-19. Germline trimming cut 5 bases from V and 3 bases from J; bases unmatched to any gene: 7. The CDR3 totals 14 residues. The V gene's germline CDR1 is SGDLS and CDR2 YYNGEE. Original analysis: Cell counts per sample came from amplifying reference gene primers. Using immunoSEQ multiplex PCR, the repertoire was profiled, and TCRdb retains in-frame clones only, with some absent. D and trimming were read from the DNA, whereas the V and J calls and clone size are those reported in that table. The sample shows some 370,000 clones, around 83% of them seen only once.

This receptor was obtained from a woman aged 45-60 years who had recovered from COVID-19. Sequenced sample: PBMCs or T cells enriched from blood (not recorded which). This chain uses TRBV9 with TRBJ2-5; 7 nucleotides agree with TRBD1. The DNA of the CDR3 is TGTGCCAGCAGTAGGCGGCAGGGGGAAGAGACCCAGTACTTC. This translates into CASSRRQGEETQYF.